The present T cell receptor beta chain was sequenced within a study of metastatic and nonmetastatic thyroid tumors (dated by TCRdb to the early 2020s). Context from the whole study: The researchers compared repertoires between peripheral blood samples and tumor or nodule tissue samples from patients with malignant or benign thyroid disease. What the research found in general, with its limitations: In both blood and tumor samples, TCR beta diversity was reported to be significantly higher in malignant tumors than in benign nodules.

No patient had received any treatment before thyroid surgery. Using T-cell receptor beta sequencing, the study looked back at clinical samples from patients collected from 2012 to 2018. This clone came up a few times. No antigen is known for it. The input lacks base qualities; no much larger clone sits a single base away. The CDR3 measures 16 amino acids from cysteine to phenylalanine. Solely the CDR3 DNA is kept, with 48 bases framed from the first base. CDR1 MDHEN and CDR2 SYDVKM are derived from the germline V gene. Germline trimming: 6 bases from V, 0 bases from J; junction bases outside gene matches: 5. Library method: PCR. Sequenced on an Illumina HiSeq 4000. High-throughput sequencing was used to profile the TCR beta-chain CDR3 region of every patient. Turning to the authors' computational methods: Drawing on CDR3 differences between clinicopathological groups, the researchers built a classifier meant to tell apart patients with distant-metastatic papillary thyroid cancer. Repertoire diversity was assessed with the Shannon index, and tumor-blood repertoire similarity with the Morisita-Horn index. The public sequencing data were trimmed at Q25 with fastp and processed into clonotypes with MiXCR by TCRdb, which kept only in-frame beta chains. The V and J calls, along with clone size, are taken from TCRdb and not from the paper's own processing. In all, the sample holds more than 9,500 clones, and roughly 11% of those were seen once. The top ten clones comprise approximately 7.5% of the sample.

The material sequenced was tumor tissue. The rearranged segments are TRBV28 and TRBJ2-6, and 7 junctional nucleotides match TRBD2. This TCR came from a female donor with papillary thyroid cancer or a benign thyroid nodule (not recorded which). Some clones in this sample may be carry-over from other donors' samples. The CDR3 protein: CASSQPSGSGANVLTF. The nucleotide sequence reads as follows: TGTGCCAGCAGCCAACCTAGCGGCTCTGGGGCCAACGTCCTGACTTTC.